The 23 T cell receptor beta chains listed next were all sequenced from one sample in a study of T cell therapy after organ transplantation. Generated by immunoSEQ multiplex PCR, the TCRdb table keeps only in-frame clones and is missing some. The data contain 40,000 to 60,000 clones, about 94% of them singletons. These receptors are not linked to any known antigen. The source material was CD8+ T cells from blood, sampled before autologous CMV-specific T cell therapy. The receptors stem from a human patient who had received a solid organ transplant and had CMV disease.

The gene calls are TRBV15 and TRBJ2-1, with 8 bases identical to TRBD2. V lost 7 bases and J lost 6; bases outside the gene matches: 8. Germline V gene data show CDR1 as LNHNV and CDR2 as YYDKDF (reference sequence). The CDR3 runs to 14 residues. The DNA of the CDR3 is TGTGCCACCACTCCGGGACTAGGCGGCAATGAGCAGTTCTTC. Amino acids: CATTPGLGGNEQFF.

This chain connects TRBV5-8 to TRBJ1-4, with 9 bases identical to TRBD1. The CDR3 consists of 18 residues. Germline-derived CDR1 and CDR2 are SGHTS and YDEGEE. J was trimmed by 0 bases and V by 1 base; bases with no gene match: 7. This chain's CDR3 is CASSLLETGGTTNEKLFF. CDR3 DNA sequence: TGTGCCAGCAGCTTGCTTGAAACAGGGGGCACAACTAATGAAAAACTGTTTTTT.

J is TRBJ2-7 and V is TRBV5-4; D possibly corresponds to TRBD2 (5 bases). This CDR3 is built from 16 residues. Trimming stripped 0 bases from V and 5 bases from J, with 18 bases between. Germline-derived CDR1 and CDR2 are SGHNT and YYREEE (reference sequence). This CDR3 is CASSLGSGSLLDEQYF. In nucleotides, the CDR3 is TGTGCCAGCAGCTTGGGGTCGGGGAGTTTACTCGACGAGCAGTACTTC.

This clone was seen once. This rearrangement joins TRBV19 to TRBJ2-7; D perhaps matches TRBD2 (6 bases). Germline values: CDR1 LNHDA, CDR2 SQIVND (reference sequence). Trimming stripped 7 bases from V and 0 bases from J, with 16 bases between. This CDR3 contains 15 residues. The CDR3 here is CASTWGPGDSYEQYF. The CDR3 bases are TGTGCCAGTACCTGGGGTCCGGGAGACTCCTACGAGCAGTACTTC.

The gene calls are TRBV7-2 and TRBJ1-1; 7 nucleotides align to TRBD1. The germline V gene has CDR1 SGHTA and CDR2 FQGNSA. The V and J ends lost 6 bases and 0 bases, in that order; junction bases with no gene match: 4. The CDR3 is 14 residues long. CDR3 DNA: TGTGCCAGCAGGGTCGACAGGGTGAACACTGAAGCTTTCTTT. Its protein is CASRVDRVNTEAFF.

The chain combines TRBV5-1 with TRBJ1-1, with no clear D. Trimming shortened V by 0 bases and J by 1 base, and 13 bases separated the two germline ends. Per the germline V gene, CDR1 is SGHRS and CDR2 is YFSETQ. CDR3 length: 16 residues. CDR3 amino acids: CASSLGEGGWNTEAFF. CDR3 sequence (DNA): TGCGCCAGCAGCTTGGGGGAGGGAGGCTGGAACACTGAAGCTTTCTTT.

V gene TRBV27 combines with J gene TRBJ2-2; D possibly corresponds to TRBD2 (5 bases). The CDR3 totals 13 residues. The germline V gene encodes CDR1 MNHEY and CDR2 SMNVEV (reference sequence). V gave up 7 bases and J gave up 4 bases, with 10 bases separating them. The CDR3 reads CASTHRGTGELFF. For the CDR3, the DNA is TGTGCCAGCACCCATCGGGGCACCGGGGAGCTGTTTTTT.

J is TRBJ1-5 and V is TRBV10-2; D is uncertain. This CDR3 has 13 residues. Trimming stripped 3 bases from V and 3 bases from J, with 6 bases between. Germline assignment: CDR1 WSHSY and CDR2 SAAADI. The CDR3 protein is CASSDGINQPQHF. The CDR3, as DNA: TGCGCCAGCAGTGACGGGATCAATCAGCCCCAGCATTTT.

V is TRBV30 and J is TRBJ2-1; D remains unclear. The CDR3 is made up of 12 amino acids. Germline loops: CDR1 GTSNPN, CDR2 SVGIG (reference sequence). The V end was cut by 2 bases, the J end by 10 bases, with 12 bases between. The CDR3 reads CAWSLGRTEQFF. In nucleotides, the CDR3 is TGTGCCTGGAGTTTAGGCCGGACGGAGCAGTTCTTC.

The chain combines TRBV16 with TRBJ1-1, with D hard to call. The CDR3 is 15 residues long. From germline, CDR1 is KGHSY and CDR2 FQNENV. Trimming pared 2 bases from V and 4 bases from J, leaving 14 bases between. The DNA for the CDR3 is TGTGCCAGCAGCCAAGGTGAGGGATGGACCACTGAAGCTTTCTTT. It codes for CASSQGEGWTTEAFF.

This clone appeared a single time. The rearrangement joins TRBV19 to TRBJ2-1; 11 nucleotides agree with TRBD1. This CDR3 has 14 residues. V lost 7 bases, J lost 10 bases, and 9 bases stayed unmatched. Germline assignment: CDR1 LNHDA and CDR2 SQIVND (reference sequence). The CDR3 nucleotides read TGTGCCAGTAAGTACGGACAGGGGGCAAAAGAGCAGTTCTTC. Amino acid sequence: CASKYGQGAKEQFF.

The chain joins TRBV6-1 to TRBJ1-5; D is undetermined. In germline, CDR1 is MNHNS, CDR2 SASEGT. Trimming removed 1 base at V and 6 bases at J, with 10 bases between. The CDR3 loop spans 14 amino acids. The CDR3: CASSEGIRGQPQHF. DNA for the CDR3: TGTGCCAGCAGTGAAGGGATTCGGGGTCAGCCCCAGCATTTT.

The chain joins TRBV29-1 to TRBJ2-5; 7 nucleotides agree with TRBD1. The CDR3 consists of 13 residues. V shed 8 bases, J shed 0 bases, and the junction held 6 bases outside the gene matches. From germline, CDR1 is SQVTM and CDR2 ANQGSEA. The CDR3 region is CSLQDRYQETQYF. CDR3 sequence (DNA): TGCAGCTTACAGGACAGGTACCAAGAGACCCAGTACTTC.

This clone is a singleton in its sample. V and J are TRBV7-8 and TRBJ2-7; 7 bases are a match to TRBD1. Trimming took 5 bases from V and 2 from J; bases not matched to a gene: 12. Germline values: CDR1 SGHVS, CDR2 FQNEAQ. The CDR3 totals 16 residues. CDR3 sequence: CASSRKLQGRPYEQYF. The CDR3, as DNA: TGTGCCAGCAGCCGAAAACTACAGGGGCGTCCCTACGAGCAGTACTTC.

DNA for the CDR3: TGCGCCAGCAGCTTGGCCGGTAGACAGGGATCCACTGAAGCTTTCTTT. Residues: CASSLAGRQGSTEAFF. The chain links TRBV5-1 to TRBJ1-1; the match to TRBD1 covers 7 bases. Germline CDR1 SGHRS, CDR2 YFSETQ. J gave up 4 bases and V 0 bases, and 9 bases lay outside the gene matches. CDR3 length: 16 residues.

The J gene is TRBJ1-3, the V gene TRBV9; no clear D. Germline CDR1 and CDR2: SGDLS and YYNGEE. This CDR3 spans 16 amino acids. V was trimmed by 3 bases and J by 0 bases, leaving 13 bases between them. CDR3 protein: CASSGLANPSGNTIYF. CDR3 nucleotide sequence: TGTGCCAGCAGCGGGTTAGCGAATCCCTCTGGAAACACCATATATTTT.

The rearrangement joins TRBV5-6 to TRBJ2-7; no definite D call. CDR3 length: 12 residues. Germline values: CDR1 SGHDT, CDR2 YYEEEE. The V and J ends lost 0 bases and 6 bases respectively, with 7 bases between them. The DNA for the CDR3 is TGTGCCAGCAGCTTGGCCGCGGTCGAGCAGTACTTC. It specifies CASSLAAVEQYF.

This chain joins TRBV27 and TRBJ2-7, with 8 nucleotides matching TRBD2. Germline V gene sequence: CDR1 MNHEY, CDR2 SMNVEV (reference sequence). The CDR3 has 19 residues. Unmatched junction bases numbered 16, after V lost 1 base and J lost 2 bases. CDR3 DNA: TGTGCCAGCAGTTTATACCCAACCGGGACTAGATCGAGACCCTACGAGCAGTACTTC. The encoded protein is CASSLYPTGTRSRPYEQYF.

The rearrangement links TRBV29-1 to TRBJ1-1; D unresolved. Germline loops: CDR1 SQVTM, CDR2 ANQGSEA. The CDR3 runs to 11 residues. Trimming stripped 5 bases from V and 0 bases from J, with 4 bases between. The CDR3 nucleotides are TGCAGCGTTCAAGTGAACACTGAAGCTTTCTTT. Protein sequence: CSVQVNTEAFF.

The J gene is TRBJ2-3, the V gene TRBV4-3, with unresolved D. Germline CDR1 reads LGHNA; CDR2 reads YSLEER. The V end was cut by 5 bases, the J end by 0 bases, with 6 bases between. This CDR3 contains 13 residues. The CDR3 reads CASSSVSTDTQYF. CDR3 bases: TGCGCCAGCAGCTCCGTGAGCACAGATACGCAGTATTTT.

This rearrangement joins TRBV20-1 to TRBJ2-1; 7 nucleotides line up with TRBD2. The germline V gene encodes CDR1 DFQATT and CDR2 SNEGSKA (reference sequence). The CDR3 is 11 residues long. V gave up 5 bases and J gave up 7 bases; unmatched junction bases: 2. The DNA of the CDR3 is TGCAGTGCTCCGGGAGGTAATGAGCAGTTCTTC. It yields the protein CSAPGGNEQFF.

The chain employs TRBV29-1 and TRBJ2-5; no clear D gene. CDR3 length equals 11 residues. The V end was cut by 2 bases, the J end by 7 bases, with 8 bases between. Germline V gives CDR1 SQVTM, CDR2 ANQGSEA. CDR3 DNA: TGCAGCGTTGAATTATTGGGGACCCAGTACTTC. Protein sequence: CSVELLGTQYF.

The CDR3 protein is CASLNGDRAFF. In nucleotides, the CDR3 is TGTGCCAGCCTCAATGGAGACAGAGCTTTCTTT. The chain combines TRBV21-1 with TRBJ1-1; TRBD1 is taken as the D call from the table, unchecked against the DNA. TRBV21-1 represents a pseudogene. The CDR3 runs to 11 residues.